The clone carrying this T cell receptor (beta chain) showed up just a few times. Its target is not known. This record comes from a study of beta chain features in type 1 diabetes. The collection from each donor was one heparinised blood draw averaging approximately 110 mL. Investigators reverse transcribed all isolated RNA, so they sequenced expressed TCRB transcripts. Assay used: immunoSEQ multiplex PCR; TCRdb lists only in-frame clones, some missing. The table records about 660,000 clones, about an eighth of them present only once. Study-level results: TCRB CDR3s from Type 1 diabetes patients were moderately but significantly shorter in all four CD4+ subsets. Diminished insertions and augmented deletions at VDJ junctions characterized type 1 diabetes patients.

CDR1 is SQVTM, CDR2 ANQGSEA, per germline. This CDR3 is built from 14 residues. V lost 2 bases and J lost 8; bases outside the gene matches: 6. Material for sequencing was naive CD4+ T cells from blood. This chain uses TRBV29-1 with TRBJ2-1; 10 bases are shared with TRBD2. The receptor was isolated from a man younger than 30 with type 1 diabetes. CDR3 DNA: TGCAGCGTTGAAAAAGCGGGGGGGCATTATGAGCAGTTCTTC. Amino acid sequence: CSVEKAGGHYEQFF.